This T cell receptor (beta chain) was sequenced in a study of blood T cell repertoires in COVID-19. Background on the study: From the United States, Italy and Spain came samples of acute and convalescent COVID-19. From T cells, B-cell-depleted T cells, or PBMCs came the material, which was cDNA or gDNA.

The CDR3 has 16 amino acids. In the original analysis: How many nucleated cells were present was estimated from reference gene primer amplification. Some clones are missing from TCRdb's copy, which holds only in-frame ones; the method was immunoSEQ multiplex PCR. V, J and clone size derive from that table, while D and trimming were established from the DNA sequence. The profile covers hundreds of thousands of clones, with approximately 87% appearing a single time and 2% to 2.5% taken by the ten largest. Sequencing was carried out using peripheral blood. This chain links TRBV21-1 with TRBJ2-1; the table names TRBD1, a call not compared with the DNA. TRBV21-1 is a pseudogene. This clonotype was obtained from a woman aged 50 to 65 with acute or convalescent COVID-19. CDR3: CASSKGSRDRYNEQFF. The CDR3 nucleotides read TGTGCCAGCAGCAAAGGGTCCCGGGACAGGTACAATGAGCAGTTCTTC.